The 4 T cell receptor beta chains given below trace back to one sample, sequenced in a study of cytomegalovirus exposure and HLA in healthy donors. A multiplex PCR was run with 60 Vbeta primers and 13 Jbeta primers. Here immunoSEQ multiplex PCR was the method, and the copy in TCRdb shows in-frame clones only, minus some. The sample includes some 90,000 clones, less than 85% of them seen just once. Input material: PBMCs. The origin of the receptors is a man younger than 40 in good health and CMV-seropositive.

J is TRBJ2-3 and V is TRBV6-6; 10 bases are shared with TRBD2. With V trimmed by 4 bases and J by 0 bases, 4 bases remained unmatched. The length of the CDR3 is 16 residues. Germline lookup yields CDR1 MNHNY and CDR2 SVGAGI (reference sequence). CDR3 coding DNA: TGTGCCAGCAGTTTAGCGGGGGGCCCTAGCACAGATACGCAGTATTTT. The encoded protein is CASSLAGGPSTDTQYF.

The J gene is TRBJ2-3, the V gene TRBV7-9, with no clear D. Deletions cut 5 bases from V and 2 bases from J, with 17 bases between. Germline loops: CDR1 SEHNR, CDR2 FQNEAQ (reference sequence). The CDR3 consists of 16 residues. Written as DNA, the CDR3 is TGTGCCAGCAGCCCATTCCCCGACATAACCACAGATACGCAGTATTTT. Translating it yields CASSPFPDITTDTQYF.

This chain connects TRBV6-5 to TRBJ2-2, with 8 bases identical to TRBD2. The germline V gene encodes CDR1 MNHEY and CDR2 SVGAGI. There are 15 residues in the CDR3. With V trimmed by 3 bases and J by 4 bases, 4 bases remained unmatched. The CDR3 region has the DNA TGTGCCAGCAGTTATAGCGGGGCGCTCACCGGGGAGCTGTTTTTT. Its protein is CASSYSGALTGELFF.

The V call is TRBV5-6, the J call TRBJ1-2; 8 nucleotides align to TRBD1. The CDR3 is made up of 13 amino acids. CDR1 is SGHDT, CDR2 YYEEEE, per germline. The J segment lost 8 bases and the V segment lost 5 bases, leaving 8 bases of the junction unmatched. The DNA for the CDR3 is TGTGCCAGCAGATACGGGACAGGAGTCGGCTACACCTTC. As protein: CASRYGTGVGYTF.